A selection of T cell receptor beta chains follows, all from one sample in a study of Graves' ophthalmopathy and Graves' hyperthyroidism. A single record per CDR3 protein comes from TCRdb applying MiXCR to the multiplex PCR reads. The data show more than 550,000 distinct CDR3 sequences, roughly 41% seen once. The specimen sequenced was peripheral blood. The receptors originated from an adult man with Graves' ophthalmopathy. Both conserved end residues are part of each CDR3. The D gene is left open where the match is weak.

>-|TRBV5-4|TRBJ2-5
CASSSGTNQETQYF
>-|TRBV6-1|TRBJ1-3
CASSEVISANSGNTIYF
>-|TRBV5-1|TRBJ2-5
CASSLGQQQETQYF
>-|TRBV6-6|TRBJ1-4
CASSYLGAGSEKLFF
>-|TRBV3-1|TRBJ1-6
CASSQGRHRAPLHF
>TRBD1|TRBV5-4|TRBJ1-2
CASRARTGNYGYTF
>TRBD1|TRBV12-3/TRBV12-4|TRBJ2-5
CASGAGQGRVIETQYF
>TRBD1|TRBV7-6|TRBJ2-7
CASSTGIPGQGSNEQYF
>TRBD1|TRBV15|TRBJ2-7
CATSRETGGSYEQYF
>-|TRBV7-8|TRBJ2-2
CASSYSGELFF
>-|TRBV5-6|TRBJ2-7
CASSLGRWQDEQYF